This section outlines one T cell receptor beta chain sequence together with its context. This sample is part of a study of CD8+CD57+ T cells in acquired aplastic anemia. The CDR3 extends over 14 amino acids. Germline-derived CDR1 and CDR2 are MGHRA and YSYEKL. Trimming stripped 6 bases from V and 4 bases from J, with 16 bases between. Profiling of TCR beta VDJ combinations and CDR3 sequences used genomic DNA as template. TCRdb independently ran MiXCR on the reads; one entry per CDR3 protein. The sample gives tens of thousands of distinct CDR3 sequences, under 50% of which show up once; 66% is in the top ten.

Sequencing was carried out using sorted CD4+, CD8+, or CD8+CD57+ T cells (not recorded which) from PBMCs. This clonotype was obtained from a human donor in good health, serving as a control. The chain combines TRBV4-1 with TRBJ2-7; maybe TRBD2 (5 bases). The CDR3 DNA reads as TGCGCCAGCAGTTATCCGGGCCGAGGGTACGAGCAGTACTTC. Its protein is CASSYPGRGYEQYF.